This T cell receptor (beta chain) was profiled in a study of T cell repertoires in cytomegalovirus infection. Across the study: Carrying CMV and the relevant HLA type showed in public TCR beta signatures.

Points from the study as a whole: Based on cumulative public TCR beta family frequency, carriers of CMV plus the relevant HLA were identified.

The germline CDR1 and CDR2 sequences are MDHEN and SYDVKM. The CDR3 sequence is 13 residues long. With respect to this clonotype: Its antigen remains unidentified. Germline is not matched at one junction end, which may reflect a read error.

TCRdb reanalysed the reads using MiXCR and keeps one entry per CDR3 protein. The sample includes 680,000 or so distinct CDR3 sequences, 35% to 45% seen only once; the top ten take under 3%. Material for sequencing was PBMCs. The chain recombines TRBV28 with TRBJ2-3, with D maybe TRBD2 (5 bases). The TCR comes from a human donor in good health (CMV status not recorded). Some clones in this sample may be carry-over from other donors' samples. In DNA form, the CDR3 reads TGTGCCAGCAGTTCCAGTTGGGGAGATACGCATTATTTT. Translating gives CASSSSWGDTHYF.